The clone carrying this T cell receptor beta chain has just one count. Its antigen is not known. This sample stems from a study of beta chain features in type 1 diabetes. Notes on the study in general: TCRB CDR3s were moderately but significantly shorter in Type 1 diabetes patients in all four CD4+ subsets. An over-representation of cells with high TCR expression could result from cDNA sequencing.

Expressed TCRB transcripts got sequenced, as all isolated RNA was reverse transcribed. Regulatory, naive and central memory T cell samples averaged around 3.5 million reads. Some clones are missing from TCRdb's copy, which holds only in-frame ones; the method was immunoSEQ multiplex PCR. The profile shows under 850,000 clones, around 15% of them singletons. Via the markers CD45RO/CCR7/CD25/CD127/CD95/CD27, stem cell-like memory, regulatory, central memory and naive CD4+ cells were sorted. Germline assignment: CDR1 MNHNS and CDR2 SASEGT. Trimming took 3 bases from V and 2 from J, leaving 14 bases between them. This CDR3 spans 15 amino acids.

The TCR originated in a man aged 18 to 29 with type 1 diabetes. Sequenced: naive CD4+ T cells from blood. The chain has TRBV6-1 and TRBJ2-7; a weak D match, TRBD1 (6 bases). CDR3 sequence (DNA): TGTGCCAGCAGTGAGAGACAGGACGGGCCCTACGAGCAGTACTTC. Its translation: CASSERQDGPYEQYF.